This T cell receptor beta chain was found in a study of T cell clonality in common variable immunodeficiency. Points from the study as a whole: Shared TCRbeta clones were fewer between CVID subjects than controls. Authors noted CVID clonality's cause needs subpopulation repertoire sequencing.

V lost 6 bases to trimming and J lost 4 bases, with 12 bases between them. This CDR3 has 12 amino acids. Per the germline V gene, CDR1 is DFQATT and CDR2 is SNEGSKA (reference sequence). This clone has at least ten counts. Antigen specificity is unknown. The read terminates 3 residues before the CDR3 end, so the remaining end is supplied by the germline J gene. Method: immunoSEQ multiplex PCR; TCRdb's copy keeps in-frame clones and lacks some. This sample includes about 42,000 clones with no singletons; its ten biggest clones take up 1.3% to 1.5%. The sample comprised peripheral blood mononuclear cells. V and J are TRBV20-1 and TRBJ1-2; D ambiguous. This receptor was identified in a person aged 18 to 75 in good health. CDR3 protein: CSAWTLLYGYTF. Partial CDR3 DNA: TGCAGTGCGTGGACTTTGCTCTATGGC.